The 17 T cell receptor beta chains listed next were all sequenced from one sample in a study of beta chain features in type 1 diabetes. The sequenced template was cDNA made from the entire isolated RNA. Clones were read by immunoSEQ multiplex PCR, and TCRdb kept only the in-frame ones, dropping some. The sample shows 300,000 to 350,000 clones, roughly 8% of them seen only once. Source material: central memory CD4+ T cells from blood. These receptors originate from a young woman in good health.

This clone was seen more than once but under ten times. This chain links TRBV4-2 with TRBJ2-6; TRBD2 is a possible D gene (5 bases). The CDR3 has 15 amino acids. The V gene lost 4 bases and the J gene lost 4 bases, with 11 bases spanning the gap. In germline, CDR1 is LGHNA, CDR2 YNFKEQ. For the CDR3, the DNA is TGTGCCAGCAGCCTCTCGGGGTCGGGGGCCAACGTCCTGACTTTC. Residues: CASSLSGSGANVLTF.

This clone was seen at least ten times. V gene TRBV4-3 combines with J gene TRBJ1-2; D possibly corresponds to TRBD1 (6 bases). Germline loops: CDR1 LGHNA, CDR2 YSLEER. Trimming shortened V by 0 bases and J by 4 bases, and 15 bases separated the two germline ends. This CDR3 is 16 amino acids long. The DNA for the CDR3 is TGCGCCAGCAGCCAAGATCTGGCTGGGGGCGGCTATGGCTACACCTTC. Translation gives CASSQDLAGGGYGYTF.

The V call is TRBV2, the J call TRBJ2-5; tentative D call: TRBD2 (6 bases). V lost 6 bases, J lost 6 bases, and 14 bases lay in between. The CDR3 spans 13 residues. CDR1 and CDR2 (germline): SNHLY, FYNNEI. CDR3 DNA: TGTGCCAGCAGAGGAACTAGCATGCAGACCCAGTACTTC. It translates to CASRGTSMQTQYF.

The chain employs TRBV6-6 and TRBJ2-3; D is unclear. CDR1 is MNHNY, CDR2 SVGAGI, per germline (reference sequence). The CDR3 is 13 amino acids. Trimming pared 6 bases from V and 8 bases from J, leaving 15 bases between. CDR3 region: CASRGPGGGTQYF. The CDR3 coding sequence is TGTGCCAGCAGGGGCCCAGGCGGTGGTACGCAGTATTTT.

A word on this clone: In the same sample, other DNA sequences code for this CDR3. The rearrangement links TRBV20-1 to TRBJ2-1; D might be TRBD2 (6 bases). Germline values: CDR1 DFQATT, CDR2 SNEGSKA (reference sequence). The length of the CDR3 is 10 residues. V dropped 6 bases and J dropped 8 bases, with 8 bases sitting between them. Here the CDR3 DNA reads TGCAGTGCCAGACTAGATGAGCAGTTCTTC. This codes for CSARLDEQFF.

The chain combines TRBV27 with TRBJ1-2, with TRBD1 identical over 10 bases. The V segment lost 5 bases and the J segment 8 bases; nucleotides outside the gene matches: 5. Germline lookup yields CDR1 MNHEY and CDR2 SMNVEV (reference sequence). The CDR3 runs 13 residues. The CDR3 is CASSARTGGGYTF. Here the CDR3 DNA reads TGTGCCAGCAGTGCGAGGACAGGGGGGGGCTACACCTTC.

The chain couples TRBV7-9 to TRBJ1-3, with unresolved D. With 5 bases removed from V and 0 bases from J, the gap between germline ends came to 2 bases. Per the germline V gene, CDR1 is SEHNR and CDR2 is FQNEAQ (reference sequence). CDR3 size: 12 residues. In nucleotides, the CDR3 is TGTGCCAGCAGCCCCTCTGGAAACACCATATATTTT. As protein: CASSPSGNTIYF.

The CDR3 DNA reads TGTGCCAGCAGCCAAGAGCTAGCGGGAGAGTACGAGCAGTACTTC. It yields the protein CASSQELAGEYEQYF. J is TRBJ2-7 and V is TRBV4-2; 10 bases fit TRBD2. Germline values: CDR1 LGHNA, CDR2 YNFKEQ. CDR3 size: 15 residues. Trimming took 0 bases from V and 4 from J; bases not matched to a gene: 3.

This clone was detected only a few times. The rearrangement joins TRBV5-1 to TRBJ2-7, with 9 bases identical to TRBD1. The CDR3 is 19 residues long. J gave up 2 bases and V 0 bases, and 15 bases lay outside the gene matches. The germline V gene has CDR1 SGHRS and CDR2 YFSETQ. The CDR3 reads CASSLDGTGLSGATYEQYF. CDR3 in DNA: TGCGCCAGCAGCTTGGACGGGACAGGGCTGAGCGGGGCTACCTACGAGCAGTACTTC.

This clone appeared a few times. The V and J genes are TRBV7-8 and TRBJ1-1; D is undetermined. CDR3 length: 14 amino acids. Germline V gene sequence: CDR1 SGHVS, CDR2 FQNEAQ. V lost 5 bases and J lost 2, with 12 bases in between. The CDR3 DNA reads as TGTGCCAGCAGCGTCTTGGACGAAAACACTGAAGCTTTCTTT. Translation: CASSVLDENTEAFF.

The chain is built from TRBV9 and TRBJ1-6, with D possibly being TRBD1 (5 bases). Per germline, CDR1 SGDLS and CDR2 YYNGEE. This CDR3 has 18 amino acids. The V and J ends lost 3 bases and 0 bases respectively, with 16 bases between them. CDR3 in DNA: TGTGCCAGCAGCGCCGCCGGGGACGAAAGCTCCTATAATTCACCCCTCCACTTT. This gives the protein CASSAAGDESSYNSPLHF.

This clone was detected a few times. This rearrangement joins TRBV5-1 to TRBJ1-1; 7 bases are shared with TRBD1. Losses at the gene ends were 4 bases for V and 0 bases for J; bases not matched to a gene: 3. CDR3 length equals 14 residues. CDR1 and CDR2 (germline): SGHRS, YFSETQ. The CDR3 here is CASSDQGVNTEAFF. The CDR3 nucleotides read TGCGCCAGCAGCGACCAGGGGGTGAACACTGAAGCTTTCTTT.

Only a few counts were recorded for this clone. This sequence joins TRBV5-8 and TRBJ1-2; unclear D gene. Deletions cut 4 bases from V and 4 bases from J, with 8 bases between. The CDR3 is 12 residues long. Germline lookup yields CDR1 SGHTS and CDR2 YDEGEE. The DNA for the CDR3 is TGTGCCAGCAGCCGTGGTAGCTATGGCTACACCTTC. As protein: CASSRGSYGYTF.

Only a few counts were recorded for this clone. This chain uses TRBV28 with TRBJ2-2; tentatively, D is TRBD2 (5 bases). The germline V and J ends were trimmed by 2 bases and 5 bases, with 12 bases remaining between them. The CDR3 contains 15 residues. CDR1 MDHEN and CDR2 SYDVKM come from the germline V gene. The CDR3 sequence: CASSLSWRGTGELFF. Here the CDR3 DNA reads TGTGCCAGCAGTTTAAGTTGGAGAGGGACCGGGGAGCTGTTTTTT.

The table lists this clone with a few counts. In nucleotides, the CDR3 is TGCGCCAGCAGCTTGACGGGAGATCGATTCGATGAGCAGTTCTTC. This encodes CASSLTGDRFDEQFF. The chain has TRBV5-1 and TRBJ2-1; perhaps TRBD2 as D (6 bases). Germline-derived CDR1 and CDR2 are SGHRS and YFSETQ. V lost 1 base to trimming and J lost 8 bases, with 16 bases between them. This CDR3 comprises 15 residues.

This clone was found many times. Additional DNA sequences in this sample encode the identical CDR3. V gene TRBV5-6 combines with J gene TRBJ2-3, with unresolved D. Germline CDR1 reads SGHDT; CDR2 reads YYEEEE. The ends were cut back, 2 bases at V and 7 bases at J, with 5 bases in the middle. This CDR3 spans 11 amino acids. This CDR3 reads CASSLGYTQYF. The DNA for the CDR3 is TGTGCCAGCAGCTTAGGTTATACGCAGTATTTT. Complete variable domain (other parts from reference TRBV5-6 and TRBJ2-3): DAGVTQSPTHLIKTRGQQVTLRCSPKSGHDTVSWYQQALGQGPQFIFQYYEEEERQRGNFPDRFSGHQFPNYSSELNVNALLLGDSALYLCASSLGYTQYFGPGTRLTVL.

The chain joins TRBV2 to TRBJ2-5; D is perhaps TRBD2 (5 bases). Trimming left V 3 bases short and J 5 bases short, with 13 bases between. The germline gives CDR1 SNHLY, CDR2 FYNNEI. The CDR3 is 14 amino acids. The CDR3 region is CASSERAGYETQYF. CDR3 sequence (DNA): TGTGCCAGCAGTGAGCGGGCCGGATACGAGACCCAGTACTTC.